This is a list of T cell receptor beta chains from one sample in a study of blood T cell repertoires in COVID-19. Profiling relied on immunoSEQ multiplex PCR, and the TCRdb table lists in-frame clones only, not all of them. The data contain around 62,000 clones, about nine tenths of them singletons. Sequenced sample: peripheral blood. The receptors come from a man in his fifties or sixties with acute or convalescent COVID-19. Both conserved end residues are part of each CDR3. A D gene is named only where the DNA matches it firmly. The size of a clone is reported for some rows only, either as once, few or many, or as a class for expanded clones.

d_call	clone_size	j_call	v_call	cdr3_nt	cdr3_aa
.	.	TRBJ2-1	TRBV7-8	TGTGCCAGCAGCCCTCAGCGCCGGGGAGGCAGGAGCTCCTACAATGAGCAGTTCTTC	CASSPQRRGGRSSYNEQFF
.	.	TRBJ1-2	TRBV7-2	TGTGCCAGCAGCTCTAGGGGAGGGAACTATGGCTACACCTTC	CASSSRGGNYGYTF
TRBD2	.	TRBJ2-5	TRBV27	TGTGCCAGCAGTTCCAAGCGGTTTGCGGGAGAGGGGCTAGAGACCCAGTACTTC	CASSSKRFAGEGLETQYF
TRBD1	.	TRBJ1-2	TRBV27	TGTGCCAGCCGTTGGGGACAGGGATATGACTATGGCTACACCTTC	CASRWGQGYDYGYTF
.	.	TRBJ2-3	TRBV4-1	TGCGCCAGCAGCCGAGGGCCTTCAAAAGATACGCAGTATTTT	CASSRGPSKDTQYF
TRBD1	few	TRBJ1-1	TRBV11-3	TGTGCCAGCAGCTTTCTCTGGGACAGACATACTGAAGCTTTCTTT	CASSFLWDRHTEAFF
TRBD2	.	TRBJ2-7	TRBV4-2	TGTGCCAGCAGCCAAGATCGCGGGGGTCTCTACGAGCAGTACTTC	CASSQDRGGLYEQYF
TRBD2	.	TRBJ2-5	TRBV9	TGTGCCAGCAGCGTAGGGGCAAGCGGGGACGCGCGAGAGACCCAGTACTTC	CASSVGASGDARETQYF
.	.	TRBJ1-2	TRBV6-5	TGTGCCAGCAGTTACGACAGTTATTACTATGGCTACACCTTC	CASSYDSYYYGYTF
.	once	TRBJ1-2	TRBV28	TGTGCCAGCAGTTCTGGGTTGGGGGGGCTGGATGGCTACACCTTC	CASSSGLGGLDGYTF
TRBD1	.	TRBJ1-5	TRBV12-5	TGTGCTAGTGCCGGGTGGACAGGGTTTGGCAATCAGCCCCAGCATTTT	CASAGWTGFGNQPQHF
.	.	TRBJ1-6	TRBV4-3	TGCGCCAGCAGCACAAAGCCAGGTTCCCCCCTCCACTTT	CASSTKPGSPLHF
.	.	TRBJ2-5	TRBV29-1	TGCAGCGTCCCACGGGACACACTCCAAGAGACCCAGTACTTC	CSVPRDTLQETQYF
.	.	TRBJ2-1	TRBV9	TGTGCCAGCAGCGCCCGAGTAGTGAGCAATGAGCAGTTCTTC	CASSARVVSNEQFF
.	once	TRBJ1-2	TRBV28	TGTGCCAGCAGTTTGGCCAGGGGTAACTATGGCTACACCTTC	CASSLARGNYGYTF
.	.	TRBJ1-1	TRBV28	TGTGCCAGCCATACAGGGATGAACACTGAAGCTTTCTTT	CASHTGMNTEAFF
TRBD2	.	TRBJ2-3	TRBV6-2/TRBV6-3	TGTGCCAGCAGTTACTCGATCCAGCGGGGAGATACGCAGTATTTT	CASSYSIQRGDTQYF
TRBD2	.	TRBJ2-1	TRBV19	TGTGCCAGTAGTATAGTTGGGACTAGCAACGGCAATGAGCAGTTCTTC	CASSIVGTSNGNEQFF
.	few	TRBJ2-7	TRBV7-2	TGTGCCAGCAGCTCAAAAGGCGGGGTGAGCTCCTACGAGCAGTACTTC	CASSSKGGVSSYEQYF
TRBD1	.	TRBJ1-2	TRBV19	TGTGCCAGTAGTGCCCGACAGGGCTATGGCTACACCTTC	CASSARQGYGYTF
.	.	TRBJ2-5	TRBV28	TGTGCCAGCAGTCTTCCTCCCATGGAGGACCAAGAGACCCAGTACTTC	CASSLPPMEDQETQYF
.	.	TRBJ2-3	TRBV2	TGTGCCAGCAGGACAGACACAGATACGCAGTATTTT	CASRTDTDTQYF
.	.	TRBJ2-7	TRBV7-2	TGTGCCAGCAGCTCAGTGAGGATCTACGAGCAGTACTTC	CASSSVRIYEQYF
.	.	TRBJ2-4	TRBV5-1	TGCGCCAGCAGCTTGGGGCAGGGAATTGACATTCAGTACTTC	CASSLGQGIDIQYF
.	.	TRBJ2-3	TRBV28	TGTGCCAGCAGTCCCCTTGTTCCGGAGGATGGCACAGATACGCAGTATTTT	CASSPLVPEDGTDTQYF
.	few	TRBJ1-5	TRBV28	TGTGCCAGCAGCCCGGGGGGGGACCGATATAGCAATCAGCCCCAGCATTTT	CASSPGGDRYSNQPQHF
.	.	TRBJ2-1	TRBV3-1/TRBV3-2	TGTGCCAGCAGCCAAGAGGCCTCTCCCAGCTCCTACAATGAGCAGTTCTTC	CASSQEASPSSYNEQFF
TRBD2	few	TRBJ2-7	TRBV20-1	TGCAGTGCTAGTCGCGGACTAGCCTCAACCTACGAGCAGTACTTC	CSASRGLASTYEQYF
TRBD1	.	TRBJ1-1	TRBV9	TGTGCCAGCAGCGTAGGACTGGGGACAGGGGAAATGAACACTGAAGCTTTCTTT	CASSVGLGTGEMNTEAFF
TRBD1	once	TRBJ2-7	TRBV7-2	TGTGCCAGCAGCTTAATGAGACAGGGTCCCTACGAGCAGTACTTC	CASSLMRQGPYEQYF
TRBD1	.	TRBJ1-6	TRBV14	TGTGCCAGCAGCCAAGGATCAGGGGGGCTCGGTTCACCCCTCCACTTT	CASSQGSGGLGSPLHF
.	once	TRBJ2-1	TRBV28	TGTGCCAGCAGTTACGCACACCTCAGCTCCTACAATGAGCAGTTCTTC	CASSYAHLSSYNEQFF
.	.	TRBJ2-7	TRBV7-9	TGTGCCAGCAGCTTAGCCCTGGGGGGTTTAGACGAGCAGTACTTC	CASSLALGGLDEQYF
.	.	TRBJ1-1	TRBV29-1	TGCAGCGTTGATCGGTTCCCTGAAGCTTTCTTT	CSVDRFPEAFF
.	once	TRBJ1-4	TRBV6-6	TGTGCCAGCAGTTCGACTGGAGCAACTAATGAAAAACTGTTTTTT	CASSSTGATNEKLFF
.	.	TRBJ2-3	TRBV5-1	TGCGCCAGCAGCTTGGCCACCAGCGACGGCACAGATACGCAGTATTTT	CASSLATSDGTDTQYF
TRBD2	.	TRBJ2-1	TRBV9	TGTGCCAGCACCAAATGGGAGCGGGAGGATGGTGGGCAGTTCTTC	CASTKWEREDGGQFF
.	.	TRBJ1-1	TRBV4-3	TGCGCCAGCAGTCTGGGCGGTAACAGGGAAGCTTTCTTT	CASSLGGNREAFF
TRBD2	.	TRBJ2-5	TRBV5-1	TGCGCCAGCAGCTCGAAGACTAGCGGGAGGCCAGAGACCCAGTACTTC	CASSSKTSGRPETQYF
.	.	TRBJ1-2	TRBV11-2	TGTGCCAGCAGCTTAGATTCCGTGCAGAACTATGGCTACACCTTC	CASSLDSVQNYGYTF
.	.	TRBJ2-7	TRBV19	TGTGCCAGTAGTATAAGCTTACCTTCCTACGAGCAGTACTTC	CASSISLPSYEQYF
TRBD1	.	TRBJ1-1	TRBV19	TGTGCCAGTAGTAAGACAGGGGGCGCCTCCTCTGAAGCTTTCTTT	CASSKTGGASSEAFF
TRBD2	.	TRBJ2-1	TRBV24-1	TGTGCCACTCGTGATGGAAGGGCTAGCGGGAGTTTTGAGCAGTTCTTC	CATRDGRASGSFEQFF
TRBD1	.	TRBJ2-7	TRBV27	TGTGCCAGCAGTCCCTTGGGGACAGCTACTTACGAGCAGTACTTC	CASSPLGTATYEQYF
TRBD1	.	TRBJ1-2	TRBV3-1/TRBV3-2	TGTGCCAGCAGCCGGGGACAGGGTGATGACTATGGCTACACCTTC	CASSRGQGDDYGYTF
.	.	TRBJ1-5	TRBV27	TGTGCCAGCAACCCAATGGGGGGTCAGCCCCAGCATTTT	CASNPMGGQPQHF